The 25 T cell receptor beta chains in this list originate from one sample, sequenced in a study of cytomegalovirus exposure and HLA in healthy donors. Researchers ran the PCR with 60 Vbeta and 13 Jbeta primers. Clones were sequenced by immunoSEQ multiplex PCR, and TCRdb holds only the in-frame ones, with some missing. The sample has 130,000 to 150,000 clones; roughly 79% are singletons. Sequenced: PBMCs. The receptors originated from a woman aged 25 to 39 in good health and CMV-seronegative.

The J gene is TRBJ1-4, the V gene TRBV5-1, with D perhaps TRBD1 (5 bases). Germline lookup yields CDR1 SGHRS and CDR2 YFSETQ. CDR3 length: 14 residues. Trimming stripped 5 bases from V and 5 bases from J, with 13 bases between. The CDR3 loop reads CASSIQTANEKLFF. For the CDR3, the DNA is TGCGCCAGCAGTATACAGACAGCAAATGAAAAACTGTTTTTT.

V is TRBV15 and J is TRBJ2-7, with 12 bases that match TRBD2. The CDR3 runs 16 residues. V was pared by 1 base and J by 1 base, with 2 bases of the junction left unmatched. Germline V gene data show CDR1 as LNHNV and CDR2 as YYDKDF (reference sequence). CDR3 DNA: TGTGCCACCAGCAGAGGACTAGCGGGGGTATCCTACGAGCAGTACTTC. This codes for CATSRGLAGVSYEQYF.

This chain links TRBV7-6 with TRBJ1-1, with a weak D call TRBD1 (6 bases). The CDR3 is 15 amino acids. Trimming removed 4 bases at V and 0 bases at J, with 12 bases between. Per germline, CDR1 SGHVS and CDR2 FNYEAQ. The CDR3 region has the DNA TGTGCCAGCAGCTCAGCCAGGGGATTGAACACTGAAGCTTTCTTT. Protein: CASSSARGLNTEAFF.

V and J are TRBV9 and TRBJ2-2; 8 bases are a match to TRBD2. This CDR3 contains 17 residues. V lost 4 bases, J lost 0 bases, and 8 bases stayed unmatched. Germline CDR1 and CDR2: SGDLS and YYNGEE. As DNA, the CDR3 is TGTGCCAGCAGCAAACGCGACGGGGGGGCGAACACCGGGGAGCTGTTTTTT. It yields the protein CASSKRDGGANTGELFF.

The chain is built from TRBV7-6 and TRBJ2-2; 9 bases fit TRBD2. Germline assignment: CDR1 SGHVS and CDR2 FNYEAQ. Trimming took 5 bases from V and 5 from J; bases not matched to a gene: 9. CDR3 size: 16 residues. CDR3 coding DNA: TGTGCCAGCAGCCCAAACGCGGGGGGGCGAACCGGGGAGCTGTTTTTT. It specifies CASSPNAGGRTGELFF.

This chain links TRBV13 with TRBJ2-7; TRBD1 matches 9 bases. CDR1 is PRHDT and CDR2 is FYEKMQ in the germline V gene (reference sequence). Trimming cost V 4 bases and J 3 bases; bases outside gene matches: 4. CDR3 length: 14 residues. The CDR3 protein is CASSSPGQGYEQYF. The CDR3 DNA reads TGTGCCAGCAGCTCGCCGGGACAGGGCTACGAGCAGTACTTC.

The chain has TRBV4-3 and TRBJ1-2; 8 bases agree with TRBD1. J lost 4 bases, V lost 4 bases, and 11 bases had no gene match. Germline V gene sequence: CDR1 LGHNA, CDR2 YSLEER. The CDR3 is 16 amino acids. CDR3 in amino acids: CASSPASQGAGYGYTF. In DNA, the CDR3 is TGCGCCAGCAGCCCCGCTTCCCAGGGGGCTGGCTATGGCTACACCTTC.

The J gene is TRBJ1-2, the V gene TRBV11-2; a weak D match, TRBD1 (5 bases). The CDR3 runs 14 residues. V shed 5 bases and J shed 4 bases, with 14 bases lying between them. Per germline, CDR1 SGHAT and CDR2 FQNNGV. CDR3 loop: CASSARGASYGYTF. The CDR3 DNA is TGTGCCAGCAGCGCACGTGGGGCTTCCTATGGCTACACCTTC. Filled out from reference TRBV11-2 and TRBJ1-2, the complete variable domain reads EAGVAQSPRYKIIEKRQSVAFWCNPISGHATLYWYQQILGQGPKLLIQFQNNGVVDDSQLPKDRFSAERLKGVDSTLKIQPAKLEDSAVYLCASSARGASYGYTFGSGTRLTVV.

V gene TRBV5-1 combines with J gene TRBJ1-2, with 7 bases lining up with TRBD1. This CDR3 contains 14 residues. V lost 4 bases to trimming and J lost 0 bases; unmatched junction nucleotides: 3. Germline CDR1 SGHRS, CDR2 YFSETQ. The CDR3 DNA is TGCGCCAGCAGCCTAGGGACAGCTAACTATGGCTACACCTTC. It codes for CASSLGTANYGYTF.

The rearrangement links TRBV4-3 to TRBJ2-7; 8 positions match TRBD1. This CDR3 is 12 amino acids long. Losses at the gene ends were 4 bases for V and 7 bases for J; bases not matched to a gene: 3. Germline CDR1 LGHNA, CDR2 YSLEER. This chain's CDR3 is CASSLDRGEQYF. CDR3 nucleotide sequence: TGCGCCAGCAGCCTCGACAGGGGTGAGCAGTACTTC.

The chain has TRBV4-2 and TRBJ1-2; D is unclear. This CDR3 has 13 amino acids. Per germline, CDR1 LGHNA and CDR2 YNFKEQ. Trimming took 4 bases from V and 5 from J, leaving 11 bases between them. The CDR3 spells CASSPEVRYGYTF. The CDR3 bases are TGTGCCAGCAGCCCAGAGGTCCGGTATGGCTACACCTTC.

CDR3 region: CASSLPGTGSYSPLHF. The CDR3 region has the DNA TGTGCCAGCAGTTTACCCGGGACAGGGAGTTATTCACCCCTCCACTTT. The chain couples TRBV28 to TRBJ1-6; 9 nucleotides match TRBD1. The CDR3 has 16 amino acids. V shed 2 bases, J shed 8 bases, and the junction held 7 bases outside the gene matches. Germline loops: CDR1 MDHEN, CDR2 SYDVKM.

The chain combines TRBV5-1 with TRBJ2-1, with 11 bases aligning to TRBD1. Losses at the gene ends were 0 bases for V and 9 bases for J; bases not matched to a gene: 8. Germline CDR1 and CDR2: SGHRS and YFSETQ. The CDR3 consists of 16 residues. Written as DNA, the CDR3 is TGCGCCAGCAGCTTGGGCCGGACAGGGGGCAGGGGTGAGCAGTTCTTC. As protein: CASSLGRTGGRGEQFF.

As DNA, the CDR3 is TGCGCCAGCAGTATCGATAGCGGGGGGGCAGATACGCAGTATTTT. Translated, it gives CASSIDSGGADTQYF. This chain connects TRBV10-2 to TRBJ2-3, with 11 bases aligning to TRBD2. V dropped 5 bases and J dropped 4; count of bases not matched to a gene: 5. This CDR3 is 15 amino acids long. Germline V lookup: CDR1 WSHSY, CDR2 SAAADI.

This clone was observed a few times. This CDR3 reads CASSAAYRVYEQYF. Written as DNA, the CDR3 is TGCGCCAGCAGCGCGGCATACAGGGTGTACGAGCAGTACTTC. The chain is built from TRBV5-1 and TRBJ2-7, with a weak D call TRBD1 (6 bases). CDR1 SGHRS and CDR2 YFSETQ come from the germline V gene. The CDR3 runs 14 residues. V was shortened by 4 bases and J by 4 bases, with 15 bases between the two germline ends.

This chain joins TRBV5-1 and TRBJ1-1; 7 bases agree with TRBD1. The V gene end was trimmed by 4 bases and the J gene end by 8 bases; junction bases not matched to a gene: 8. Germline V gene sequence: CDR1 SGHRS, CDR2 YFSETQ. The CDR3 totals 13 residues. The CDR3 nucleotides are TGCGCCAGCAGCCTCAAGGGGGCTTCAGAAGCTTTCTTT. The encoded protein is CASSLKGASEAFF.

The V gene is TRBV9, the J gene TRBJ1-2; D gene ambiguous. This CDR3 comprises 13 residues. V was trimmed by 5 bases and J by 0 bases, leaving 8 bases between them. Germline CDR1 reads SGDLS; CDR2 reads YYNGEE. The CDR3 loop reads CASRSETNYGYTF. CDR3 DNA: TGTGCCAGCAGGAGTGAGACTAACTATGGCTACACCTTC.

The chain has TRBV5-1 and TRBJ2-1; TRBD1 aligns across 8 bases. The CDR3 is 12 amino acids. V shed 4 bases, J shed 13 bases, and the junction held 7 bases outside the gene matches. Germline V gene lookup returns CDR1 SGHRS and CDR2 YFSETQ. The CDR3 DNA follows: TGCGCCAGCAGCCAGGACAGGGAAGGACAGTTCTTC. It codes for CASSQDREGQFF.

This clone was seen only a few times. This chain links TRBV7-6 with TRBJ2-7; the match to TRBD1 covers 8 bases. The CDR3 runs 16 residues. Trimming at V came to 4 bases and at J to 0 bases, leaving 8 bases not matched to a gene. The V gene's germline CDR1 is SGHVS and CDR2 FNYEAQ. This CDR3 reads CASSSYRTGSSYEQYF. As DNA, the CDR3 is TGTGCCAGCAGCTCCTATCGGACAGGGAGCTCCTACGAGCAGTACTTC.

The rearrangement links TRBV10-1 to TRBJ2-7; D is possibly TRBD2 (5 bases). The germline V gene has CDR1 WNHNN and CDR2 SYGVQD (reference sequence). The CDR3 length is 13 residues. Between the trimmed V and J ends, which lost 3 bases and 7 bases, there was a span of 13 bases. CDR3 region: CASSDSPPGEQYF. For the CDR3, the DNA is TGCGCCAGCAGTGACAGCCCTCCGGGGGAGCAGTACTTC.

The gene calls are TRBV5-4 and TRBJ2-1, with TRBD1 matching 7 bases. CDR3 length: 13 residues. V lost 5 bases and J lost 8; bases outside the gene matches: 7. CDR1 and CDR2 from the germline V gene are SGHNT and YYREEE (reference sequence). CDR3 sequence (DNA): TGTGCCAGCAGTTTCGGGACAGTCGATGAGCAGTTCTTC. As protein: CASSFGTVDEQFF.

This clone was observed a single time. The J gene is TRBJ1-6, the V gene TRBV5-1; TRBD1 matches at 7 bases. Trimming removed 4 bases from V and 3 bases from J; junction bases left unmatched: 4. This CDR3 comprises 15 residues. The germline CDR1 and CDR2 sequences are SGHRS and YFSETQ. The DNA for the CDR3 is TGCGCCAGCAGCGCGGGACAGAACTATAATTCACCCCTCCACTTT. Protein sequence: CASSAGQNYNSPLHF.

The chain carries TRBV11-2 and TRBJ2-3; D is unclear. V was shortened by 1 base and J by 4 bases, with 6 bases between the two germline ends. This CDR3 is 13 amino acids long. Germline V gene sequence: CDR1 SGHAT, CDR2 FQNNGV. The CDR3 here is CASSLAAADTQYF. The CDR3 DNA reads TGTGCCAGCAGCTTAGCGGCGGCAGATACGCAGTATTTT.

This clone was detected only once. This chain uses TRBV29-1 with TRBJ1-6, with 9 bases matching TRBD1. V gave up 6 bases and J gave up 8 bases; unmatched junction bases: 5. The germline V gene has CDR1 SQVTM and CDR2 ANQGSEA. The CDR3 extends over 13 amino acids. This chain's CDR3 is CSVGDRADSPLHF. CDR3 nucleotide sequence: TGCAGCGTAGGGGACAGGGCGGATTCACCCCTCCACTTT.

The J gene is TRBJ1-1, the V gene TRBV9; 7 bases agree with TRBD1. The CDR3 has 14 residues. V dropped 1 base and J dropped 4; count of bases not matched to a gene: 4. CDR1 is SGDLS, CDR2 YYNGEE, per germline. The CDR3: CASSVRQGSTEAFF. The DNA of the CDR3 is TGTGCCAGCAGCGTACGACAGGGAAGCACTGAAGCTTTCTTT.